A selection of T cell receptor beta chains follows, all from one sample in a study of T cells expressing NK-cell markers. With the 5' RACE reads reprocessed, TCRdb shows one record per CDR3 protein and no DNA. Its table records about half a million distinct CDR3 sequences. The sequenced sample consisted of blood T cells: a sorted CD56 or NKG2C T cell subset, CD4+ or CD8+ T cells, or bulk PBMC T cells (not recorded which). The receptor source for this set is a woman aged 50 to 65 in good health. Both conserved end residues are part of each CDR3.

TRBV10-3	TRBJ2-1	CAISGTGTGGYSSYNEQFF
TRBV20-1	TRBJ2-3	CSARVRGQSADTQYF
TRBV6-1	TRBJ1-5	CASSRTGDLQPQHF
TRBV7-7	TRBJ2-1	CASSQGAGGINEQFF
TRBV3-1	TRBJ2-5	CASSQDSWVGEQETQYF
TRBV4-2	TRBJ2-5	CASSQDGQNQETQYF
TRBV5-1	TRBJ1-1	CASSSNTGVGTEAFF
TRBV25-1	TRBJ1-2	CASWGGISGYTF
TRBV19	TRBJ2-2	CASRGAVNTGELFF
TRBV9	TRBJ2-3	CASSVSLGGTDTQYF
TRBV20-1	TRBJ2-3	CSASLTGGPVDTQYF
TRBV19	TRBJ2-1	CASSILGGRETAQFF
TRBV6-2/TRBV6-3	TRBJ2-1	CASSYSAGRGEQFF
TRBV6-4	TRBJ2-6	CASSDQRRSGANVLTF
TRBV19	TRBJ2-1	CASSGRGSGYNEQFF
TRBV12-3/TRBV12-4	TRBJ1-1	CASRGTVNRNTEAFF
TRBV12-3/TRBV12-4	TRBJ2-1	CASHGSGDYNEQFF
TRBV12-3/TRBV12-4	TRBJ2-1	CASSLVIGVYNEQFF
TRBV29-1	TRBJ2-7	CSVVPQNRHYEQYF
TRBV4-1	TRBJ2-1	CASSQGPSGSSYNEQFF
TRBV6-5	TRBJ2-1	CASSYIGLGRGNEQFF
TRBV3-1	TRBJ2-1	CASSLSGTSGMQFF
TRBV5-6	TRBJ1-1	CASSFWQGSNTEAFF
TRBV25-1	TRBJ2-1	CASSEFGLAGYNEQFF
TRBV18	TRBJ2-2	CASSPRRKTEHGELFF
TRBV5-4	TRBJ2-5	CASSSSPVAQQETQYF
TRBV5-5	TRBJ1-6	CASSPKYNSPLHF
TRBV12-3/TRBV12-4	TRBJ2-3	CASSSSGRDTQYF
TRBV12-3/TRBV12-4	TRBJ2-4	CASSLLGDSAFKNIQYF
TRBV20-1	TRBJ2-7	CSARDPLSGSYEQYF
TRBV12-3/TRBV12-4	TRBJ2-7	CASSFVTGGSYEQYF
TRBV5-1	TRBJ2-2	CASSFKRAGSTGELFF
TRBV20-1	TRBJ1-3	CSARAGGTGNTIYF
TRBV20-1	TRBJ2-7	CSARSPGVAYEQYF
TRBV12-3/TRBV12-4	TRBJ2-1	CASSPLGRRDYNEQFF
TRBV7-9	TRBJ2-1	CASSFLGRSSGRQFGEQFF
TRBV29-1	TRBJ2-5	CSVEVSGEGQETQYF
TRBV27	TRBJ1-2	CASSLLAKGGGYTF
TRBV10-3	TRBJ2-1	CAISPAGGHEQFF
TRBV11-2	TRBJ2-7	CASSLEPETGTGLSYEQYF
TRBV12-3/TRBV12-4	TRBJ2-3	CASSFQGWVPDTQYF
TRBV20-1	TRBJ1-2	CSARAQTVNYGYTF
TRBV6-6	TRBJ1-4	CASSYSNWANEKLFF
TRBV7-9	TRBJ2-1	CASSLELTSGNEQFF
TRBV20-1	TRBJ2-2	CSAPGRKGDTGELFF
TRBV30	TRBJ1-1	CAWVGGAISRNTEAFF
TRBV6-1	TRBJ2-3	CASSEGARINTDTQYF
TRBV7-9	TRBJ2-1	CAAGQGIGNEQFF